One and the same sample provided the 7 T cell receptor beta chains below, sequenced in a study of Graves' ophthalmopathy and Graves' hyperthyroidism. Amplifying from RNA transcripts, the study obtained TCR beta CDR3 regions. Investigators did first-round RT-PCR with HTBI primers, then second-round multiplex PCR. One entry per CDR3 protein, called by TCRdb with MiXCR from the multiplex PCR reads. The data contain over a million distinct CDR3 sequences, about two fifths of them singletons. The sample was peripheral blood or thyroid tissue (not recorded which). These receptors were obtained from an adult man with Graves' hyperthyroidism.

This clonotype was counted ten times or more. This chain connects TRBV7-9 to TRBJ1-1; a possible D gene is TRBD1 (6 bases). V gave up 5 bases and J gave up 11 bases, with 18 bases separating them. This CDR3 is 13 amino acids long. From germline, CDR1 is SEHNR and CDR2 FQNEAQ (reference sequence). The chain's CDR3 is CASSPPRGGMAFF. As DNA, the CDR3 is TGTGCCAGCAGCCCCCCCAGGGGAGGGATGGCTTTCTTT.

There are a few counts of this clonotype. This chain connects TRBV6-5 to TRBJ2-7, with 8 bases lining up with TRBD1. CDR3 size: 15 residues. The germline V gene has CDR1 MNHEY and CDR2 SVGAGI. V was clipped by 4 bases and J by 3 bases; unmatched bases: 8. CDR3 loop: CASSSPDRAVYEQYF. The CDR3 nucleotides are TGTGCCAGCAGTTCCCCGGACAGGGCGGTCTACGAGCAGTACTTC.

This chain's CDR3 is CASSPAGTPEAFF. The CDR3 nucleotides are TGTGCCAGCAGCCCGGCGGGGACCCCTGAAGCTTTCTTT. This chain uses TRBV7-9 with TRBJ1-1, with D tentatively TRBD1 (5 bases). The CDR3 loop spans 13 amino acids. Per the germline V gene, CDR1 is SEHNR and CDR2 is FQNEAQ (reference sequence). Between the trimmed V and J ends, which lost 5 bases and 6 bases, there was a span of 13 bases.

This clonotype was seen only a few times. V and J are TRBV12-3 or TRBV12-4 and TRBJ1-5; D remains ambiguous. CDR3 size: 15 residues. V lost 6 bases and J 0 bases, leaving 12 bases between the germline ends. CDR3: CASSQYGHSNQPQHF. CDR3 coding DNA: TGTGCCAGCAGCCAGTACGGGCATAGCAATCAGCCCCAGCATTTT.

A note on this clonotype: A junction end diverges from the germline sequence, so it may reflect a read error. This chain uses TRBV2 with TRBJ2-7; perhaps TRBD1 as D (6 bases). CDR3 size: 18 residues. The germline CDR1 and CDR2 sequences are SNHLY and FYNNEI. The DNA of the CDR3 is TGTACCAGCAGTGGGGTGGGGGCAGGGGCGAAGAGCTCCTACGAGCAGTACTTC. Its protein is CTSSGVGAGAKSSYEQYF.

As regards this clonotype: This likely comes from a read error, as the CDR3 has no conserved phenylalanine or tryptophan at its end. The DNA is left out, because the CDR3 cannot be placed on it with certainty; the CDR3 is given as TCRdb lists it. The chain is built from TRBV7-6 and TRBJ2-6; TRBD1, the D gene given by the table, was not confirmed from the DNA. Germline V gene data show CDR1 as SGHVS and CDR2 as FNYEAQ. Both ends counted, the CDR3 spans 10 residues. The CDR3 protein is CASSSTGTNT.

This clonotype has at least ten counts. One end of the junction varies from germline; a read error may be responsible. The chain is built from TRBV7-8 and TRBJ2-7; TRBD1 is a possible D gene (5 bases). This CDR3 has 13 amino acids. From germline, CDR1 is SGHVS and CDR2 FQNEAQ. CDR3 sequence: CASSYGHSSEQYF. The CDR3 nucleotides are TGTGCCAGCAGCTATGGACACTCCTCCGAGCAGTACTTC.